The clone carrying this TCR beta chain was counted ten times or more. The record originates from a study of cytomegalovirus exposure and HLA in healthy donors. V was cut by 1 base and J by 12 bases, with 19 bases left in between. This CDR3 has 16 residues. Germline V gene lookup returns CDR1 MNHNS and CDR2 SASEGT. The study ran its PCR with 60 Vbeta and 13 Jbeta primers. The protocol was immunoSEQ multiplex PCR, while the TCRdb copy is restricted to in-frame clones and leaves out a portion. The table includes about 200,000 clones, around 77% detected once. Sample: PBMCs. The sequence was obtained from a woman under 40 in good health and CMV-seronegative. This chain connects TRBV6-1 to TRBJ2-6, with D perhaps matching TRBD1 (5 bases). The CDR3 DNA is TGTGCCAGCAGTGAAGAAGCCACAGGTGGGGTAGGCGTCCTGACTTTC. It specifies CASSEEATGGVGVLTF.